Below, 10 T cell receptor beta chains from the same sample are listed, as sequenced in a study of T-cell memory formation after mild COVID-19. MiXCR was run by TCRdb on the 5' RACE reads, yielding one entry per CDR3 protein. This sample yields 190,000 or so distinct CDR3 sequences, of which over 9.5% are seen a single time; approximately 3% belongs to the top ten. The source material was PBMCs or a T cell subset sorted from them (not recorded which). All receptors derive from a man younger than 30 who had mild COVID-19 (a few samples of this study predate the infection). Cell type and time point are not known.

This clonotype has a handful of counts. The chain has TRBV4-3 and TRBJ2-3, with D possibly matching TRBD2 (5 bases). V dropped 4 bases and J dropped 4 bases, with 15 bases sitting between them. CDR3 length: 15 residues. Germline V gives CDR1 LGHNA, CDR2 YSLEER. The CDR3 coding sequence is TGCGCCAGCAGCCGGGCCCCGGGGATCGCAGATACGCAGTATTTT. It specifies CASSRAPGIADTQYF.

This CDR3 reads CASSSDRGIRTEAFF. DNA of the CDR3: TGTGCCAGCTCCTCGGACAGGGGAATCAGAACTGAAGCTTTCTTT. The J gene is TRBJ1-1, the V gene TRBV18; 9 nucleotides match TRBD1. The germline gives CDR1 KGHSH, CDR2 LQKENI. The ends lost 6 bases at V and 5 bases at J; junction bases unmatched: 10. This CDR3 spans 15 amino acids.

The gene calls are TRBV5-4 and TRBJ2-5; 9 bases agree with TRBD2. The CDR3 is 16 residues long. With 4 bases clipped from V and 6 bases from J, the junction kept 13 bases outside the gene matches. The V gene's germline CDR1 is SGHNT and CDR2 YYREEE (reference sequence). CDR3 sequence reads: CASSPDVGGGAKTQYF. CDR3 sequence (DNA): TGTGCCAGCAGCCCGGACGTGGGCGGGGGGGCCAAGACCCAGTACTTC.

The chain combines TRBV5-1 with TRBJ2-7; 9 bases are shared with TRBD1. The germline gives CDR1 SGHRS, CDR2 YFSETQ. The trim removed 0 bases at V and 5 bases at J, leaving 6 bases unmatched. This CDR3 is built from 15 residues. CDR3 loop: CASSLGLRTGDEQYV. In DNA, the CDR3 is TGCGCCAGCAGCTTGGGGTTGCGGACAGGGGACGAGCAGTACGTC.

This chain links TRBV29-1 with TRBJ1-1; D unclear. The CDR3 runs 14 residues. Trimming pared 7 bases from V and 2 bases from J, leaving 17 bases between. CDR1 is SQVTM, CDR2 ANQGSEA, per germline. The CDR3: CSAPRAGLNTEAFF. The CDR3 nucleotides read TGCAGCGCCCCGCGGGCAGGCCTAAACACTGAAGCTTTCTTT.

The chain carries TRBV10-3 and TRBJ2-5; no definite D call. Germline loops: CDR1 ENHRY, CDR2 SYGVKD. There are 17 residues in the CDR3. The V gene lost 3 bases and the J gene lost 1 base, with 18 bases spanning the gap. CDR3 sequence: CAISEGESVASQETQYF. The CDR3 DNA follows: TGTGCCATCAGTGAAGGTGAAAGCGTCGCATCCCAAGAGACCCAGTACTTC.

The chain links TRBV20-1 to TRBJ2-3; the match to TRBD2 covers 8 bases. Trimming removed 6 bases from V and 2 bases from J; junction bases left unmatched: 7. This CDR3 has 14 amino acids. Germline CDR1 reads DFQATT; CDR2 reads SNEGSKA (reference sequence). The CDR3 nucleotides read TGCAGTGCCAGCGGGCGGGGGGTCACAGATACGCAGTATTTT. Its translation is CSASGRGVTDTQYF.

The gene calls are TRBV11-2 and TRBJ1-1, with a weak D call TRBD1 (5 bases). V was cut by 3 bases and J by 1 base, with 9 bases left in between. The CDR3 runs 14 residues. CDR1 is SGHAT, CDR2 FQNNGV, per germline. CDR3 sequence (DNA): TGTGCCAGCAGCTTGACAGATTCGAACACTGAAGCTTTCTTT. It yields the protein CASSLTDSNTEAFF.

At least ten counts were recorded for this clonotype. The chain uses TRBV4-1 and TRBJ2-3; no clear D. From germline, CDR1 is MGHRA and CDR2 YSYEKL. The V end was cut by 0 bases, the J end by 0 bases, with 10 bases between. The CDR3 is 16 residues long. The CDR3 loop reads CASSQDWPLSTDTQYF. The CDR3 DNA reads TGCGCCAGCAGCCAAGATTGGCCCCTCAGCACAGATACGCAGTATTTT.

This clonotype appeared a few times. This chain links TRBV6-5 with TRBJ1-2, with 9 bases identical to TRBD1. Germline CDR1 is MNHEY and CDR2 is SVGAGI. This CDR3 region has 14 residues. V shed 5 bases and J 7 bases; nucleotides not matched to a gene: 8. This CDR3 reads CASSTGQGMGGYTF. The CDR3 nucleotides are TGTGCCAGCAGTACAGGACAGGGGATGGGTGGCTACACCTTC.